This T cell receptor (beta chain) was sequenced in a study of blood T cell repertoires in COVID-19 (dated by TCRdb to 2019 to 2021). Some background on the complete study: Samples from collaborators originated in the United States, Italy and Spain and spanned both the acute and convalescent phases of COVID-19. The prospective study material was composed of cDNA or gDNA derived from T cells, B-cell-depleted T cells, or PBMCs. Deeply sampled blood TCRbeta repertoires from subjects exposed to, actively infected with, or recovered from COVID-19 were included in the dataset. The repertoires were released in a freely available public database intended as a resource for research on the immune response to SARS-CoV-2. Samples came from the ongoing ImmuneRACE study (first 160 participants) plus 1,254 subjects from 6 global collaborators. Sample metadata almost always included a de-identified subject ID, COVID-19 status, age in years and sex. Where available, HLA class I and class II types were taken from metadata supplied by the sample provider and were not determined by assay-based typing. Overall results and qualifications from the work: How much clinical and demographic metadata was included differed by source and by participant, and the metadata was provided uncurated.

As regards this clone: What this receptor recognizes is not known. One base away there is no much larger clone; base qualities are not given.

TCRbeta CDR3 regions were amplified from genomic DNA by means of the immunoSEQ Assay, a bias-controlled multiplex PCR. In the paper's pipeline: Within the assay, amplification of reference gene primers was used to estimate how many nucleated cells each sample contained. To quantify the absolute abundance of each unique TCRbeta CDR3 rearrangement, sequence reads were collapsed and filtered. For each sample, productive Simpson clonality was calculated as the square root of Simpson's diversity index over productive rearrangements. Entries here come from immuneACCESS through TCRdb and include only in-frame sequences with V and J called. Some clones fail to appear in such tables; in the studies checked, an unresolved V gene covers under half of the shortfall, and the cause of the remainder is unknown. V and J calls and clone size are copied from that table; D and trimming were computed from the DNA. In all, the sample holds about 220,000 clones, and 86% of those were seen once. Less than 4.5% of the sample rests with the top ten.

Enrolling through a virtual design, the prospective study's participants ranged in age from roughly 18 to 90 years and lived across about two dozen United States geographic areas. Cohort assignment in the prospective study relied on participant-reported clinical history from a screening survey and a study questionnaire. Mobile phlebotomists in the prospective study collected whole blood, serum and a nasopharyngeal or oropharyngeal swab from every participant. Over a 2-month period, participants in the prospective study had the option of providing additional blood draws and questionnaires. Blood samples from the prospective study were shipped frozen or at room temperature prior to DNA extraction. CDR1 is given as KGHDR and CDR2 as SFDVKD, both from the germline V gene. The CDR3, from cysteine to phenylalanine, totals 13 residues. Only the CDR3 DNA stays, 39 bases, in frame from base 1. V sheds 2 bases and J sheds 6 bases, leaving 9 bases between their ends.

The rearrangement combines TRBV24-1 with TRBJ1-1; the best D guess is TRBD1, with 5 bases matching. Sequencing used PBMCs or T cells enriched from blood (not recorded which). The receptor comes from a woman aged 40 to 50 with acute COVID-19. CDR3 reads: CATSDSQGAEAFF. The nucleotide sequence is given as TGTGCCACCAGTGATTCCCAGGGTGCTGAAGCTTTCTTT.